The 32 T cell receptor beta chains given below trace back to one sample, sequenced in a study of blood T cell repertoires in COVID-19. The assay was immunoSEQ multiplex PCR, and TCRdb's table has in-frame clones only and misses some. The sample shows hundreds of thousands of clones, roughly 90% of them seen only once. Specimen: peripheral blood. Source of these receptors: a woman aged 70-85 years with COVID-19, enrolled during active disease.

The chain employs TRBV18 and TRBJ1-1; weak D call: TRBD1 (6 bases). CDR3 size: 15 residues. Germline V gene data show CDR1 as KGHSH and CDR2 as LQKENI. V gave up 3 bases and J gave up 1 base, with 12 bases separating them. The CDR3 sequence is CASSPSMTGNTEAFF. For the CDR3, the DNA is TGTGCCAGCTCACCTAGCATGACAGGGAACACTGAAGCTTTCTTT.

The chain recombines TRBV7-9 with TRBJ2-1; TRBD1 matches at 9 bases. The germline gives CDR1 SEHNR, CDR2 FQNEAQ (reference sequence). V shed 5 bases, J shed 4 bases, and the junction held 3 bases outside the gene matches. The CDR3 has 14 residues. The CDR3 nucleotides read TGTGCCAGCAGCGTGACAGGGGGTTACAATGAGCAGTTCTTC. As protein: CASSVTGGYNEQFF.

This clone has a single count. As DNA, the CDR3 is TGTGCCAGCGCTAAAGTCTCTGGGGCCAACGTCCTGACTTTC. As protein: CASAKVSGANVLTF. V gene TRBV13 combines with J gene TRBJ2-6, with D unresolved. The V end lost 8 bases, the J end lost 0 bases, and 8 bases lay between the germline ends. This CDR3 has 14 amino acids. Germline V lookup: CDR1 PRHDT, CDR2 FYEKMQ (reference sequence).

The J gene is TRBJ1-1, the V gene TRBV28; D gene ambiguous. V dropped 6 bases and J dropped 4 bases, with 3 bases sitting between them. Germline-derived CDR1 and CDR2 are MDHEN and SYDVKM. The CDR3 has 10 residues. The CDR3 DNA reads TGTGCCAGCAGAGCCACTGAAGCTTTCTTT. Translation: CASRATEAFF.

The chain recombines TRBV12-3 or TRBV12-4 with TRBJ1-2; maybe TRBD1 (6 bases). The CDR3 sequence is 13 residues long. V lost 6 bases and J lost 8, with 16 bases in between. The CDR3 sequence is CASRPAGGAGYTF. The CDR3 DNA is TGTGCCAGCAGGCCCGCGGGGGGCGCGGGCTACACCTTC.

This rearrangement joins TRBV4-3 to TRBJ1-5; D call uncertain. This CDR3 has 13 residues. V gave up 0 bases and J gave up 7 bases, with 7 bases separating them. Germline loops: CDR1 LGHNA, CDR2 YSLEER. CDR3 amino acids: CASSQERGQPQHF. CDR3 in DNA: TGCGCCAGCAGCCAAGAAAGAGGACAGCCCCAGCATTTT.

The CDR3 bases are TGCGCCAGCTACGAGGGAAAGGGAACCTATGGCTACACCTTC. This codes for CASYEGKGTYGYTF. The chain is built from TRBV5-1 and TRBJ1-2, with D uncertain. CDR1 is SGHRS, CDR2 YFSETQ, per germline. V lost 7 bases, J lost 4 bases, and 17 bases lay in between. The CDR3 contains 14 residues. The full variable domain, its missing parts supplied by reference TRBV5-1 and TRBJ1-2, is KAGVTQTPRYLIKTRGQQVTLSCSPISGHRSVSWYQQTPGQGLQFLFEYFSETQRNKGNFPGRFSGRQFSNSRSEMNVSTLELGDSALYLCASYEGKGTYGYTFGSGTRLTVV.

The chain recombines TRBV6-5 with TRBJ1-1; 8 bases are shared with TRBD1. Unmatched junction bases numbered 9, after V lost 6 bases and J lost 6 bases. Germline CDR1 reads MNHEY; CDR2 reads SVGAGI. This CDR3 is 14 amino acids long. The CDR3 region is CASSPGQVPPEAFF. The CDR3 DNA reads TGTGCCAGCAGCCCGGGACAGGTGCCGCCTGAAGCTTTCTTT.

The CDR3 is CASSSRQGETQYF. CDR3 coding DNA: TGTGCCAGCAGTTCGCGACAGGGGGAGACCCAGTACTTC. The chain recombines TRBV6-6 with TRBJ2-5; TRBD1 aligns across 8 bases. In germline, CDR1 is MNHNY, CDR2 SVGAGI (reference sequence). CDR3 length: 13 amino acids. V trimming: 4 bases; J trimming: 5 bases; junction bases outside the gene matches: 3.

This clone was recorded once. The chain joins TRBV5-1 to TRBJ1-5; TRBD1 agrees at 9 bases. This CDR3 spans 16 amino acids. V was clipped by 0 bases and J by 4 bases; unmatched bases: 5. The germline gives CDR1 SGHRS, CDR2 YFSETQ. CDR3 in amino acids: CASSLAGTGSNQPQHF. DNA for the CDR3: TGCGCCAGCAGCTTGGCCGGGACAGGGTCAAATCAGCCCCAGCATTTT.

The J gene is TRBJ1-6, the V gene TRBV28; TRBD1 agrees at 8 bases. This CDR3 has 15 residues. Germline trimming cut 7 bases from V and 7 bases from J; bases unmatched to any gene: 9. The V gene's germline CDR1 is MDHEN and CDR2 SYDVKM. The CDR3 reads CASNIEQGANSPLHF. CDR3 coding DNA: TGTGCCAGCAACATTGAGCAGGGGGCGAATTCACCCCTCCACTTT.

This clone has a handful of counts. V and J are TRBV7-8 and TRBJ2-2; 8 positions match TRBD1. Trimming cost V 1 base and J 4 bases; bases outside gene matches: 5. CDR1 and CDR2 (germline): SGHVS, FQNEAQ. This CDR3 has 16 amino acids. The CDR3 region is CASSLVQGDATGELFF. CDR3 in DNA: TGTGCCAGCAGCTTAGTACAGGGGGACGCCACCGGGGAGCTGTTTTTT.

This chain links TRBV5-6 with TRBJ1-6, with 7 nucleotides matching TRBD1. CDR1 SGHDT and CDR2 YYEEEE come from the germline V gene. The CDR3 runs 15 residues. Trimming cost V 2 bases and J 7 bases; bases outside gene matches: 6. The CDR3 DNA follows: TGTGCCAGCAGCTTCCGGGACAGTCTAAATTCACCCCTCCACTTT. It encodes CASSFRDSLNSPLHF. Based on the CDR3 plus reference TRBV5-6 and TRBJ1-6, the full variable domain is DAGVTQSPTHLIKTRGQQVTLRCSPKSGHDTVSWYQQALGQGPQFIFQYYEEEERQRGNFPDRFSGHQFPNYSSELNVNALLLGDSALYLCASSFRDSLNSPLHFGNGTRLTVT.

The chain joins TRBV5-6 to TRBJ2-2, with a tentative D call TRBD2 (5 bases). From germline, CDR1 is SGHDT and CDR2 YYEEEE. The CDR3 covers 13 residues. V lost 2 bases, J lost 7 bases, and 9 bases lay in between. DNA for the CDR3: TGTGCCAGCAGCTTTTACAGCGGCGGGGAGCTGTTTTTT. Translating gives CASSFYSGGELFF.

This clone was seen a few times. V usage is TRBV7-8 and J usage is TRBJ1-5; D gene unclear. CDR3 length equals 13 residues. Germline CDR1 is SGHVS and CDR2 is FQNEAQ. V lost 10 bases and J 1 base, leaving 11 bases between the germline ends. CDR3 loop: CATAGDSNQPQHF. The CDR3 DNA reads as TGTGCCACGGCGGGAGACAGCAATCAGCCCCAGCATTTT.

The V and J genes are TRBV11-2 and TRBJ2-7; tentatively, D is TRBD1 (6 bases). Per germline, CDR1 SGHAT and CDR2 FQNNGV. V dropped 3 bases and J dropped 3 bases, with 12 bases sitting between them. The CDR3 loop spans 14 amino acids. As DNA, the CDR3 is TGTGCCAGCAGCTTGGGAGTAGGGGGCTACGAGCAGTACTTC. It codes for CASSLGVGGYEQYF.

This rearrangement joins TRBV2 to TRBJ1-1, with a weak D call TRBD1 (6 bases). V was clipped by 3 bases and J by 1 base, with 9 bases between them. This CDR3 comprises 14 residues. Germline V gives CDR1 SNHLY, CDR2 FYNNEI. CDR3 nucleotides: TGTGCCAGCAGTGATTGGGGGCCGAACACTGAAGCTTTCTTT. This gives the protein CASSDWGPNTEAFF.

The rearrangement links TRBV19 to TRBJ2-3, with D perhaps matching TRBD1 (5 bases). V was shortened by 10 bases and J by 4 bases, with 21 bases between the two germline ends. Germline V gives CDR1 LNHDA, CDR2 SQIVND (reference sequence). The CDR3 sequence is 15 residues long. CDR3 sequence: CATQRQTFGADTQYF. The CDR3 nucleotides read TGTGCCACCCAGAGACAGACTTTTGGGGCAGATACGCAGTATTTT.

This chain connects TRBV9 to TRBJ2-5, with 10 bases fitting TRBD2. Germline loops: CDR1 SGDLS, CDR2 YYNGEE. The junction had 10 bases not matched to a gene; V was cut back by 3 bases and J by 2 bases. CDR3 size: 17 residues. CDR3 sequence: CASSAPLSGGAQETQYF. CDR3 bases: TGTGCCAGCAGCGCTCCCCTCAGCGGGGGGGCTCAAGAGACCCAGTACTTC.

V usage is TRBV19 and J usage is TRBJ1-5; the match to TRBD1 covers 8 bases. With V trimmed by 7 bases and J by 3 bases, 2 bases remained unmatched. Per the germline V gene, CDR1 is LNHDA and CDR2 is SQIVND (reference sequence). The CDR3 has 13 residues. CDR3 nucleotides: TGTGCCAGTACAGGGGGCCCCAATCAGCCCCAGCATTTT. It is translated as CASTGGPNQPQHF.

This clone was counted once. The J gene is TRBJ2-7, the V gene TRBV30, with D perhaps TRBD1 (5 bases). From germline, CDR1 is GTSNPN and CDR2 SVGIG (reference sequence). This CDR3 is built from 13 residues. Deletions cut 1 base from V and 3 bases from J, with 10 bases between. The CDR3 reads CAWSGNRFYEQYF. For the CDR3, the DNA is TGTGCCTGGAGTGGGAACAGGTTCTACGAGCAGTACTTC.

This chain connects TRBV5-4 to TRBJ2-7, with 8 nucleotides matching TRBD1. There are 16 residues in the CDR3. Germline trimming cut 0 bases from V and 4 bases from J; bases unmatched to any gene: 9. Germline loops: CDR1 SGHNT, CDR2 YYREEE (reference sequence). This CDR3 is CASSLDRQGAEYEQYF. In nucleotides, the CDR3 is TGTGCCAGCAGCTTGGATCGGCAGGGGGCTGAGTACGAGCAGTACTTC.

This chain links TRBV30 with TRBJ2-3, with TRBD2 matching over 12 bases. The V gene end was trimmed by 4 bases and the J gene end by 4 bases; junction bases not matched to a gene: 6. Looked up from germline, CDR1 is GTSNPN and CDR2 is SVGIG (reference sequence). This CDR3 is 15 amino acids long. CDR3 DNA sequence: TGTGCCTGGACACCGGGACTAGCGGGTTCAGATACGCAGTATTTT. Residues: CAWTPGLAGSDTQYF.

The chain carries TRBV5-8 and TRBJ1-6; D unresolved. CDR3 length: 12 residues. CDR1 and CDR2 from the germline V gene are SGHTS and YDEGEE. V lost 6 bases to trimming and J lost 6 bases, with 7 bases between them. CDR3 residues: CASIRGNSPLHF. As DNA, the CDR3 is TGTGCCAGCATACGGGGTAATTCACCCCTCCACTTT.

The chain employs TRBV11-3 and TRBJ2-1; 16 nucleotides align to TRBD2. This CDR3 spans 17 amino acids. Germline V CDR1 and CDR2: SGHNT, YENEEA. V lost 5 bases and J lost 6; bases outside the gene matches: 7. CDR3 DNA: TGTGCCAGCAGCATTTCCGGGACTAGCGGGGGGGCCAATGAGCAGTTCTTC. This translates into CASSISGTSGGANEQFF.

This clone was recorded only once. The chain links TRBV4-2 to TRBJ2-7; 12 bases match TRBD2. Germline assignment: CDR1 LGHNA and CDR2 YNFKEQ. The CDR3 runs to 15 residues. Trimming cost V 2 bases and J 3 bases; bases outside gene matches: 2. The CDR3 is CASSQKTSGGYEQYF. DNA of the CDR3: TGTGCCAGCAGCCAAAAGACTAGCGGGGGCTACGAGCAGTACTTC.

The rearrangement joins TRBV14 to TRBJ2-1; possible D gene TRBD1, 6 bases. Trimming shortened V by 6 bases and J by 4 bases, and 13 bases separated the two germline ends. Germline values: CDR1 SGHDN, CDR2 FVKESK. This CDR3 region has 14 residues. Here the CDR3 reads CASSNRARYNEQFF. DNA for the CDR3: TGTGCCAGCAGTAACAGGGCGCGGTACAATGAGCAGTTCTTC.

The chain carries TRBV6-6 and TRBJ2-7; 8 nucleotides match TRBD1. Germline-derived CDR1 and CDR2 are MNHNY and SVGAGI (reference sequence). V lost 6 bases and J lost 1; bases outside the gene matches: 8. This CDR3 has 15 amino acids. CDR3 sequence reads: CASRSNRDRSYEQYF. The CDR3 DNA reads TGTGCCAGCAGATCAAACCGGGACAGGTCCTACGAGCAGTACTTC.

This clone was seen a handful of times. The V gene is TRBV29-1, the J gene TRBJ1-2; tentatively, D is TRBD1 (6 bases). The CDR3 consists of 11 residues. Trimming took off 4 bases at V and 5 bases at J, with 8 bases between the two ends. Germline values: CDR1 SQVTM, CDR2 ANQGSEA. The CDR3 DNA is TGCAGCGTTGGTCAGGGGTATGGCTACACCTTC. Its protein is CSVGQGYGYTF.

This chain uses TRBV4-1 with TRBJ1-5; 10 bases line up with TRBD1. The germline CDR1 and CDR2 sequences are MGHRA and YSYEKL. Trimming at V came to 3 bases and at J to 5 bases, leaving 4 bases not matched to a gene. The CDR3 consists of 15 residues. CDR3 amino acids: CASSQAGTGDQPQHF. In DNA form, the CDR3 reads TGCGCCAGCAGCCAGGCCGGGACAGGGGATCAGCCCCAGCATTTT.

This chain connects TRBV2 to TRBJ1-1; D unclear. Trimming pared 4 bases from V and 11 bases from J, leaving 11 bases between. Per the germline V gene, CDR1 is SNHLY and CDR2 is FYNNEI. CDR3 length: 11 amino acids. The CDR3, as DNA: TGTGCCAGCAGTGCAGGCAGAGAGGCTTTCTTT. Translated: CASSAGREAFF.

This rearrangement joins TRBV30 to TRBJ1-5; D is undetermined. Trimming cost V 4 bases and J 9 bases, with 10 bases left between them. Germline lookup yields CDR1 GTSNPN and CDR2 SVGIG (reference sequence). The CDR3 extends over 11 amino acids. CDR3: CAWTATGPQHF. In DNA form, the CDR3 reads TGTGCCTGGACAGCGACGGGGCCCCAGCATTTT. The variable domain in full, with the rest retrieved from reference TRBV30 and TRBJ1-5, is SQTIHQWPATLVQPVGSPLSLECTVEGTSNPNLYWYRQAAGRGLQLLFYSVGIGQISSEVPQNLSASRPQDRQFILSSKKLLLSDSGFYLCAWTATGPQHFGDGTRLSIL.